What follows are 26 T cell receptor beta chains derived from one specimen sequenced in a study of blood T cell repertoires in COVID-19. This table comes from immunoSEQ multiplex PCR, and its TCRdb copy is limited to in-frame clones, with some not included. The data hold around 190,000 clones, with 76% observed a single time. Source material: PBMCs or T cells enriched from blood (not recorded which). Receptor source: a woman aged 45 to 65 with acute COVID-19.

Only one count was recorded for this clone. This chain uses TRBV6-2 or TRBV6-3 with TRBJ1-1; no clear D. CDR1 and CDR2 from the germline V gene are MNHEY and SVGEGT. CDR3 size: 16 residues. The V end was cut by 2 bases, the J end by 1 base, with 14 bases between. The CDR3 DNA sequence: TGTGCCAGCAGTTACCGCCGTGGCAGTCCGAACACTGAAGCTTTCTTT. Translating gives CASSYRRGSPNTEAFF.

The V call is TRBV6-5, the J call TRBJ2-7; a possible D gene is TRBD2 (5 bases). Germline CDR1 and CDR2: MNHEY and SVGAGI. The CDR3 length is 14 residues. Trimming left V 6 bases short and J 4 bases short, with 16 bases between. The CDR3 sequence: CASRNNRDLYEQYV. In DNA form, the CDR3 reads TGTGCCAGCAGAAACAACCGGGATCTTTACGAGCAGTACGTC.

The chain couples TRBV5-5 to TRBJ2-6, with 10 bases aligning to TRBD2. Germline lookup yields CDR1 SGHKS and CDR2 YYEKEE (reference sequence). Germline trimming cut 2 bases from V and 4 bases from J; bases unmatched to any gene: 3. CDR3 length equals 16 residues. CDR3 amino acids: CASSLGLAVGANVLTF. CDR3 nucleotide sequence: TGTGCCAGCAGCTTAGGACTAGCGGTCGGGGCCAACGTCCTGACTTTC.

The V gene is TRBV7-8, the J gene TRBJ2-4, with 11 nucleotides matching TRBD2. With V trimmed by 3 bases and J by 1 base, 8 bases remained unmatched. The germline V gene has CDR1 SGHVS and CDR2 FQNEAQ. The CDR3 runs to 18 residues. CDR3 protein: CASSFSGGASGAKNIQYF. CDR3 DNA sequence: TGTGCCAGCAGCTTTAGCGGGGGGGCCAGTGGGGCCAAAAACATTCAGTACTTC.

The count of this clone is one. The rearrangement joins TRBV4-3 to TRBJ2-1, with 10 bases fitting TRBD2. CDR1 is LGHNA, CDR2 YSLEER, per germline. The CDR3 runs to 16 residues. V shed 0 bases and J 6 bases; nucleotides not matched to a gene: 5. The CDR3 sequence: CASSQDRRTSGNEQFF. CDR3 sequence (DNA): TGCGCCAGCAGCCAAGATCGAAGGACTAGCGGCAATGAGCAGTTCTTC.

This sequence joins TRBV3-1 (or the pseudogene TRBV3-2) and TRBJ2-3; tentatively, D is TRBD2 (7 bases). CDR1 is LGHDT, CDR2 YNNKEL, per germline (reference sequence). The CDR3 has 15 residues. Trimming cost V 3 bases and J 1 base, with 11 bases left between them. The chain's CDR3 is CASSHRGAGTDTQYF. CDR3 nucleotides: TGTGCCAGCAGCCACCGGGGGGCGGGCACAGATACGCAGTATTTT.

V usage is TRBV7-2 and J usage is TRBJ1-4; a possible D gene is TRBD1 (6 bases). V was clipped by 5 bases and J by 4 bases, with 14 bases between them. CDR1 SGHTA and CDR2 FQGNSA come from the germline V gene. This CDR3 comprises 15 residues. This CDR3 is CASSKQGLGNEKLFF. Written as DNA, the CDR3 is TGTGCCAGCAGCAAGCAGGGGCTGGGTAATGAAAAACTGTTTTTT.

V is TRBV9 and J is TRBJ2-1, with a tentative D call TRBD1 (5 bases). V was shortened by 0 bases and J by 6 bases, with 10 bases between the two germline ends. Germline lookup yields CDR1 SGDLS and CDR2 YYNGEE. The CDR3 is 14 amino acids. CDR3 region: CASSVAAGRNEQFF. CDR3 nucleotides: TGTGCCAGCAGCGTAGCTGCAGGGCGCAATGAGCAGTTCTTC. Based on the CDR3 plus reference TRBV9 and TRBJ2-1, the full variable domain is DSGVTQTPKHLITATGQRVTLRCSPRSGDLSVYWYQQSLDQGLQFLIQYYNGEERAKGNILERFSAQQFPDLHSELNLSSLELGDSALYFCASSVAAGRNEQFFGPGTRLTVL.

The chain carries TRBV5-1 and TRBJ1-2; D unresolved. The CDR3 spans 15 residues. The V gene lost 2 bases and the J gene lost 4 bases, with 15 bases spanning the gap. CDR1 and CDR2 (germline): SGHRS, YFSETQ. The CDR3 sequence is CASSLGLQKSYGYTF. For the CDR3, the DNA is TGCGCCAGCAGCTTAGGCCTACAGAAATCCTATGGCTACACCTTC.

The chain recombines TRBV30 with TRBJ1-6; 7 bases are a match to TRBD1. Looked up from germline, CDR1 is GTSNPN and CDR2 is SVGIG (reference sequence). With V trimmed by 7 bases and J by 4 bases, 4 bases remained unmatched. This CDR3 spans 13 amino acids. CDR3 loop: CASQTGYNSPLHF. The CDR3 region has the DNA TGTGCCTCCCAGACAGGGTATAATTCACCCCTCCACTTT.

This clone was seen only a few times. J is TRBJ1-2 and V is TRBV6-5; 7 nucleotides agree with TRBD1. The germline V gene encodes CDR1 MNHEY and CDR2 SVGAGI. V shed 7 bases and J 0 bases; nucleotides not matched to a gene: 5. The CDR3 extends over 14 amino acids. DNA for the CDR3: TGTGCCAGCACCAGGGGGAAAGCTAACTATGGCTACACCTTC. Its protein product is CASTRGKANYGYTF.

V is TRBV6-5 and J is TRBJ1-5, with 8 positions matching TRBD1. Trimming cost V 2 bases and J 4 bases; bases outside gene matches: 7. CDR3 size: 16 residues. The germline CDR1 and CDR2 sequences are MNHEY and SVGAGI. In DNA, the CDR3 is TGTGCCAGCAGTTACGCCACGGGGACAGGTAATCAGCCCCAGCATTTT. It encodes CASSYATGTGNQPQHF.

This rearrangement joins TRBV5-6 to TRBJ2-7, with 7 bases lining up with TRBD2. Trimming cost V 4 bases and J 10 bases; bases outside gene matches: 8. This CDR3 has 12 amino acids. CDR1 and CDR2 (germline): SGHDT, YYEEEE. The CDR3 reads CASSRGDAVQYV. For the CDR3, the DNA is TGTGCCAGCAGCCGGGGGGACGCAGTACAGTACGTC.

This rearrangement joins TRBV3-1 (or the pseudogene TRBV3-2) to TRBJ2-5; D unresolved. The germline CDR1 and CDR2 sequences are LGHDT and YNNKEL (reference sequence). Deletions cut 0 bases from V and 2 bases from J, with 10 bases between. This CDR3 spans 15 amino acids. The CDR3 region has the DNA TGTGCCAGCAGCCAAGAGGTGGCCTTTCAAGAGACCCAGTACTTC. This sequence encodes CASSQEVAFQETQYF.

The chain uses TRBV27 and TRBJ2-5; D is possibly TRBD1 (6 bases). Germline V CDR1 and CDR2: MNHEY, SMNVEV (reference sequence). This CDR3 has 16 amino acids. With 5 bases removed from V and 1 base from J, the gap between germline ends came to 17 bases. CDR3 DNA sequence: TGTGCCAGCAGTCCCCGGGACACGAGATTCCAAGAGACCCAGTACTTC. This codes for CASSPRDTRFQETQYF.

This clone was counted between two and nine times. The CDR3 sequence: CASSGDSAREQYV. The CDR3 region has the DNA TGTGCCAGCAGCGGGGACAGCGCGAGGGAGCAGTACGTC. The chain couples TRBV6-2 or TRBV6-3 to TRBJ2-7; 7 nucleotides align to TRBD1. The ends lost 6 bases at V and 7 bases at J; junction bases unmatched: 9. The CDR3 consists of 13 residues. The V gene's germline CDR1 is MNHEY and CDR2 SVGEGT.

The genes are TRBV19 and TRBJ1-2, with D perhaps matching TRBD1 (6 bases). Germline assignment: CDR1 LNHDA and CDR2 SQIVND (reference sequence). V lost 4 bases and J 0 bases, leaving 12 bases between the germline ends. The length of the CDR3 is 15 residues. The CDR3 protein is CASSTDRSTNYGYTF. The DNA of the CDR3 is TGTGCCAGTAGTACTGACAGGTCAACTAACTATGGCTACACCTTC.

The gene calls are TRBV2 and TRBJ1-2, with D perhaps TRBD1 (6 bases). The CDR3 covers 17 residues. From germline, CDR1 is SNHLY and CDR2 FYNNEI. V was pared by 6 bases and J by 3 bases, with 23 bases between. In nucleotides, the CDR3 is TGTGCCAGCAGCCCAACCCGGCCTGGACAGACAGACTATGGCTACACCTTC. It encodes CASSPTRPGQTDYGYTF.

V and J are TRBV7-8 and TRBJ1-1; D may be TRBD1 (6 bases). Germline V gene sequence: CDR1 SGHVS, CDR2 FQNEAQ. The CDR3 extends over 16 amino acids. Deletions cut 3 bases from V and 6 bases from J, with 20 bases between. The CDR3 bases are TGTGCCAGCAGCTTGTATATCGGAAGGGGGGGCGCTGAAGCTTTCTTT. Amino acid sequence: CASSLYIGRGGAEAFF.

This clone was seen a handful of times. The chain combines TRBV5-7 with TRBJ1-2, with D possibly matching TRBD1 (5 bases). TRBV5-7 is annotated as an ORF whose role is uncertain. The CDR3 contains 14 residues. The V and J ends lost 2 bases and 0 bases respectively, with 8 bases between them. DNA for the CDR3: TGTGCCAGCAGCTTCGACAGTACTAACTATGGCTACACCTTC. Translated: CASSFDSTNYGYTF.

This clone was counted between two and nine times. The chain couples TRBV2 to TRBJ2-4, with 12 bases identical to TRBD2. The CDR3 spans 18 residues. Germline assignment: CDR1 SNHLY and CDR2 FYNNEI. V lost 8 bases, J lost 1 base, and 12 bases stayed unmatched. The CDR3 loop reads CASVGPSGGAWAKNIQYF. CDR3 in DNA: TGTGCCAGCGTGGGGCCTAGCGGGGGGGCCTGGGCCAAAAACATTCAGTACTTC.

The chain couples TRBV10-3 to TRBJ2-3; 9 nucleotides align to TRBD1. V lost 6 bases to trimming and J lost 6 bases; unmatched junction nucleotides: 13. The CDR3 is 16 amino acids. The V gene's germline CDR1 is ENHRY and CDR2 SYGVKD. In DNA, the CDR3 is TGTGCCATCAGGGCAACCGGGACAGGGAGCATGGATACGCAGTATTTT. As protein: CAIRATGTGSMDTQYF.

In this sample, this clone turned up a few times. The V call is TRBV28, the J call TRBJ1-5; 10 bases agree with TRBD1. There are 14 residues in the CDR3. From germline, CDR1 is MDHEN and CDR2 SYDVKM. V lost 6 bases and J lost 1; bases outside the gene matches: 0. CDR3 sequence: CASRGQGSNQPQHF. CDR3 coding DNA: TGTGCCAGCAGGGGACAGGGGAGCAATCAGCCCCAGCATTTT.

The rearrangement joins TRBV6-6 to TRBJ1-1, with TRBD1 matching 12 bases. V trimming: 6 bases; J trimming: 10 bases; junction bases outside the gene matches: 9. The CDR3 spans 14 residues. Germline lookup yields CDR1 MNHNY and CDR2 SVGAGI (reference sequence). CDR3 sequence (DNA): TGTGCCAGCAGGAACCGTGGGACAGGGGGCTTAGCTTTCTTT. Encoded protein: CASRNRGTGGLAFF.

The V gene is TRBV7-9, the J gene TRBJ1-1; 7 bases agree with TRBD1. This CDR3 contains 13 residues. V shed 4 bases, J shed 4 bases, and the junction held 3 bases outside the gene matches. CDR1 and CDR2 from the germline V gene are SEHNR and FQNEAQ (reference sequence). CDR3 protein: CASSSTGPTEAFF. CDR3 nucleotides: TGTGCCAGCAGCTCGACAGGGCCCACTGAAGCTTTCTTT.

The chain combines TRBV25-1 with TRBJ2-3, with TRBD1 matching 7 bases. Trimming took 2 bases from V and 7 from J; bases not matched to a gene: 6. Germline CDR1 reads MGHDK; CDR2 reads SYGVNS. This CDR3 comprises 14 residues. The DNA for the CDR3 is TGTGCCAGCAGTGAACAGACAGGGCCAAATACGCAGTATTTT. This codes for CASSEQTGPNTQYF.